These 7 T cell receptor beta chains were all obtained from the same sample, sequenced in a study of CD8 T cells in Susac syndrome. Random hexamers were used to reverse transcribe the RNA input (about 0.5 to 1 ug). One entry per CDR3 protein results from TCRdb running MiXCR on the immunoSEQ multiplex PCR reads. The sample shows roughly 200,000 distinct CDR3 sequences, roughly 96% of them seen only once. The material sequenced was CD4+ T cells from PBMCs. The source of these receptors is a human donor in good health.

This chain uses TRBV3-1 with TRBJ2-3; no clear D. Between the trimmed V and J ends, which lost 0 bases and 2 bases, there was a span of 18 bases. Germline V CDR1 and CDR2: LGHDT, YNNKEL (reference sequence). This CDR3 spans 18 amino acids. The CDR3 reads CASSQDPLAGWNTDTQYF. The CDR3 DNA reads TGTGCCAGCAGCCAAGATCCGTTGGCCGGGTGGAACACAGATACGCAGTATTTT.

This chain joins TRBV20-1 and TRBJ2-3; TRBD2 agrees at 8 bases. Unmatched junction bases numbered 9, after V lost 0 bases and J lost 4 bases. The CDR3 totals 16 residues. From germline, CDR1 is DFQATT and CDR2 SNEGSKA (reference sequence). CDR3 in amino acids: CSARDLGREGPDTQYF. The CDR3 region has the DNA TGCAGTGCTAGAGATCTAGGACGGGAGGGGCCAGATACGCAGTATTTT.

This chain joins TRBV29-1 and TRBJ2-2; D is uncertain. The V gene's germline CDR1 is SQVTM and CDR2 ANQGSEA. This CDR3 region has 13 residues. Deletions cut 5 bases from V and 2 bases from J, with 9 bases between. The CDR3 coding sequence is TGCAGCGTTACCCACACTAACACCGGGGAGCTGTTTTTT. It encodes CSVTHTNTGELFF.

The J gene is TRBJ1-2, the V gene TRBV20-1; D not certain. CDR3 length equals 8 residues. Germline V gives CDR1 DFQATT, CDR2 SNEGSKA (reference sequence). The chain's CDR3 is CRGDGYTF. In DNA, the CDR3 is TGCAGGGGTGATGGCTACACCTTC.

The chain uses TRBV7-9 and TRBJ1-1; 7 bases agree with TRBD1. Germline trimming cut 5 bases from V and 5 bases from J; bases unmatched to any gene: 5. This CDR3 contains 13 residues. Germline CDR1 SEHNR, CDR2 FQNEAQ (reference sequence). CDR3 nucleotide sequence: TGTGCCAGCAGCCCCAGGGGGGGGACTGAAGCTTTCTTT. The encoded protein is CASSPRGGTEAFF.

This clonotype has just one count. The V gene is TRBV12-3 or TRBV12-4, the J gene TRBJ2-5; D possibly corresponds to TRBD2 (5 bases). CDR3 length: 13 amino acids. The V and J ends lost 3 bases and 5 bases respectively, with 10 bases between them. The CDR3 region is CASSLRLAETQYF. Written as DNA, the CDR3 is TGTGCCAGCAGTTTGCGGTTAGCGGAGACCCAGTACTTC.

This rearrangement joins TRBV3-1 to TRBJ2-1; D remains unclear. Deletions cut 2 bases from V and 3 bases from J, with 2 bases between. Per germline, CDR1 LGHDT and CDR2 YNNKEL (reference sequence). This CDR3 has 12 residues. The chain's CDR3 is CASSQNYNEQFF. The CDR3 region has the DNA TGTGCCAGCAGCCAAAACTACAATGAGCAGTTCTTC.